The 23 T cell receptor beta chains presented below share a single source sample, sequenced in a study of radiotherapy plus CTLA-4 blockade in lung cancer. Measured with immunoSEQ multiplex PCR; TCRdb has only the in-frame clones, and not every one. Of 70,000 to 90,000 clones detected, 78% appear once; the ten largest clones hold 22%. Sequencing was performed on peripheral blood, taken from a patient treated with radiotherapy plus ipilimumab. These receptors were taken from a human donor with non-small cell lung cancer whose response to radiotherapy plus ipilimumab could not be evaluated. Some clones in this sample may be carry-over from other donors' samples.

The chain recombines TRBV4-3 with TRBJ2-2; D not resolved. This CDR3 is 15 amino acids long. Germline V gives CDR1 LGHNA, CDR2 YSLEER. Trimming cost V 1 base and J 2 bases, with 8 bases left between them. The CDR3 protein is CASSQGSFNTGELFF. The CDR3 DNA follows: TGCGCCAGCAGCCAAGGAAGCTTTAACACCGGGGAGCTGTTTTTT.

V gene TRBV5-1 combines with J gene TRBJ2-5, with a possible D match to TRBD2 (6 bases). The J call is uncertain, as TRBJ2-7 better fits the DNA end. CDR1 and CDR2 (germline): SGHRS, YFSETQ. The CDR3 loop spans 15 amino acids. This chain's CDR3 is CASSLGTSSSYEQYF. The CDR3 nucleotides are TGCGCCAGCAGCCTCGGGACTTCGAGCTCCTACGAGCAGTACTTC.

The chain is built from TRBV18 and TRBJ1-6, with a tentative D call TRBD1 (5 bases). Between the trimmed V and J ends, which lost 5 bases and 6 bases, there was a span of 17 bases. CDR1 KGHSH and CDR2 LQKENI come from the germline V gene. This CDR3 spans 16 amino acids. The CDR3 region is CASSTSRQGGNSPLHF. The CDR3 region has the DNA TGTGCCAGCTCAACCTCGAGGCAGGGCGGTAATTCACCCCTCCACTTT. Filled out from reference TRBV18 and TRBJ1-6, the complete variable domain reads NAGVMQNPRHLVRRRGQEARLRCSPMKGHSHVYWYRQLPEEGLKFMVYLQKENIIDESGMPKERFSAEFPKEGPSILRIQQVVRGDSAAYFCASSTSRQGGNSPLHFGNGTRLTVT.

CDR3 loop: CASSSQGDYGYTF. The CDR3 DNA sequence: TGTGCCAGCAGTTCACAGGGGGACTATGGCTACACCTTC. The gene calls are TRBV6-5 and TRBJ1-2; 8 bases fit TRBD1. The trim removed 4 bases at V and 3 bases at J, leaving 1 base unmatched. Germline lookup yields CDR1 MNHEY and CDR2 SVGAGI. This CDR3 is 13 amino acids long.

The CDR3 reads CASSPRATTDTQYF. The CDR3 nucleotides read TGTGCCAGCTCACCACGGGCTACCACAGATACGCAGTATTTT. The genes are TRBV18 and TRBJ2-3; D remains ambiguous. The CDR3 sequence is 14 residues long. CDR1 KGHSH and CDR2 LQKENI come from the germline V gene. With 1 base removed from V and 2 bases from J, the gap between germline ends came to 7 bases.

CDR3 sequence: CASSSAGPPRDTEAFF. The CDR3 DNA is TGTGCCAGCAGCTCTGCGGGCCCCCCAAGGGACACTGAAGCTTTCTTT. J is TRBJ1-1 and V is TRBV7-9; D gene uncertain. This CDR3 is 16 amino acids long. The V end was cut by 4 bases, the J end by 3 bases, with 18 bases between. Germline CDR1 and CDR2: SEHNR and FQNEAQ (reference sequence).

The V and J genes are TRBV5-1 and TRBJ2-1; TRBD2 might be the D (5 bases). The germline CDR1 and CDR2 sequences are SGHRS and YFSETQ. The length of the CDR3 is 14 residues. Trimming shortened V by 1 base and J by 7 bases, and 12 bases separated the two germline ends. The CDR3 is CASSLPPGSNEQFF. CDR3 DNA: TGCGCCAGCAGCTTGCCCCCGGGGTCTAATGAGCAGTTCTTC.

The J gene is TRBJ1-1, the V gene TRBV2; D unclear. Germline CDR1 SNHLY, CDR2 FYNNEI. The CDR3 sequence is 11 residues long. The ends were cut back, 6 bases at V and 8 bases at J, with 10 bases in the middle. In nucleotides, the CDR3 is TGTGCCAGCAGAAACTATGTAGAAGCTTTCTTT. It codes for CASRNYVEAFF.

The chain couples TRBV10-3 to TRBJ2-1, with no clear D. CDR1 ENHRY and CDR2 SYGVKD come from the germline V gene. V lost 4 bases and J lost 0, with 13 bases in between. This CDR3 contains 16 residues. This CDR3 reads CAISGAFVSSYNEQFF. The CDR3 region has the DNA TGTGCCATCAGTGGGGCGTTCGTTAGCTCCTACAATGAGCAGTTCTTC.

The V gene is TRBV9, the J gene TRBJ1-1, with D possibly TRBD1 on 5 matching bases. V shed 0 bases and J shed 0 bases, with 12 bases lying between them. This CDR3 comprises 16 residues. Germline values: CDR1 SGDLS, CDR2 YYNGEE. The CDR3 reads CASSVVGKGVNTEAFF. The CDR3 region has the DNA TGTGCCAGCAGCGTAGTGGGGAAAGGGGTGAACACTGAAGCTTTCTTT. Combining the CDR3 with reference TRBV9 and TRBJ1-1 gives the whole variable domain DSGVTQTPKHLITATGQRVTLRCSPRSGDLSVYWYQQSLDQGLQFLIQYYNGEERAKGNILERFSAQQFPDLHSELNLSSLELGDSALYFCASSVVGKGVNTEAFFGQGTRLTVV.

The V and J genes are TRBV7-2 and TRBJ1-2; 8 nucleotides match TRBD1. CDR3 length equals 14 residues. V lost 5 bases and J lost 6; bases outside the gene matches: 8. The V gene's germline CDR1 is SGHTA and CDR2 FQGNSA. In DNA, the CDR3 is TGTGCCAGCAGCCCCGGACAGGGCGGCGATGGCTACACCTTC. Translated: CASSPGQGGDGYTF.

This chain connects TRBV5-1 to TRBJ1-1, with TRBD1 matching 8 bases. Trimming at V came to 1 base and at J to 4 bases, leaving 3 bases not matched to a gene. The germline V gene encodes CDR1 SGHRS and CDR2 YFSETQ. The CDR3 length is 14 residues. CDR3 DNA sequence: TGCGCCAGCAGCTTGTCCCAGGGGGCCACTGAAGCTTTCTTT. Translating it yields CASSLSQGATEAFF.

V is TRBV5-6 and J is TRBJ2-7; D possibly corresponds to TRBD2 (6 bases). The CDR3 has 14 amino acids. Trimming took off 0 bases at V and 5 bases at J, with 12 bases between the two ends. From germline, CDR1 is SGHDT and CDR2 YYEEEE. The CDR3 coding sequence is TGTGCCAGCAGCTTGGCGCGGGGCGGGGACGAGCAGTACTTC. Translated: CASSLARGGDEQYF.

As DNA, the CDR3 is TGTGCCAGCAGTTTAAGGGGACAGGGGGCAGCTGGCTACACCTTC. This codes for CASSLRGQGAAGYTF. J is TRBJ1-2 and V is TRBV27; 12 bases align to TRBD1. CDR3 length: 15 residues. Trimming took 2 bases from V and 7 from J; bases not matched to a gene: 5. The V gene's germline CDR1 is MNHEY and CDR2 SMNVEV (reference sequence).

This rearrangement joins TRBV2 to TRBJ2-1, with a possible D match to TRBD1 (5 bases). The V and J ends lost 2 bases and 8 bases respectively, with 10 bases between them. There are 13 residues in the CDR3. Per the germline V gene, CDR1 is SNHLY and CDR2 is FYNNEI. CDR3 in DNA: TGTGCCAGCAGTGAATTCATGACAGATGAGCAGTTCTTC. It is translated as CASSEFMTDEQFF.

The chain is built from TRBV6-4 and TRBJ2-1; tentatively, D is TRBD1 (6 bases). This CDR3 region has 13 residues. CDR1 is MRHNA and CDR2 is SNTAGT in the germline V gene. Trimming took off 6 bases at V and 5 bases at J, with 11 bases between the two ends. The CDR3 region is CASRANRDNEQFF. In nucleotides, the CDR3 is TGTGCCAGCAGGGCTAACAGGGACAATGAGCAGTTCTTC.

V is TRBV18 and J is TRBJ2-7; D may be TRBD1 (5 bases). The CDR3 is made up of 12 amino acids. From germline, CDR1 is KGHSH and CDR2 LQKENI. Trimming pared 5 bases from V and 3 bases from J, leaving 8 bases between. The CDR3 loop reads CASSGAFYEQYF. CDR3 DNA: TGTGCCAGCTCAGGGGCGTTCTACGAGCAGTACTTC.

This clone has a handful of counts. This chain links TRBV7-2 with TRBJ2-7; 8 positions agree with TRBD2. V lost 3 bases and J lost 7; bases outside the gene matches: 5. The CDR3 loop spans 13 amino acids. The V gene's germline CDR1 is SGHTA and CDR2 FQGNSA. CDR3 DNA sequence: TGTGCCAGCAGCTTCGCGGGGGGCGGGGAGCAGTACTTC. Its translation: CASSFAGGGEQYF.

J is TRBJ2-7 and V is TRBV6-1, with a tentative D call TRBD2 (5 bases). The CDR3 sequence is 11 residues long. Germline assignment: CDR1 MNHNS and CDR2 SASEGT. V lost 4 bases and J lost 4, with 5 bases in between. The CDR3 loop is CASSGGYEQYF. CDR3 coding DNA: TGTGCCAGCAGTGGCGGGTACGAGCAGTACTTC.

This CDR3 is CASSVDRGDNEQFF. CDR3 nucleotides: TGCGCCAGCAGCGTGGACAGGGGGGACAATGAGCAGTTCTTC. The rearrangement uses TRBV5-1 and TRBJ2-1, with 10 bases fitting TRBD1. Per germline, CDR1 SGHRS and CDR2 YFSETQ. The V segment lost 4 bases and the J segment 5 bases; nucleotides outside the gene matches: 3. The CDR3 loop spans 14 amino acids.

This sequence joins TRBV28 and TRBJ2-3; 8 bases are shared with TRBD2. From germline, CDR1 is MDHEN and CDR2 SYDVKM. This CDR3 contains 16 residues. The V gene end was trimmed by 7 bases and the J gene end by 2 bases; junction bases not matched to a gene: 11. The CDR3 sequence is CASTTPSGSSTDTQYF. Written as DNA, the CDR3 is TGTGCCAGCACCACCCCTAGCGGGTCCTCCACAGATACGCAGTATTTT.

CDR3 in DNA: TGTGCCACCAGCAGAGGTCACTACGAGCAGTACTTC. It specifies CATSRGHYEQYF. The chain joins TRBV15 to TRBJ2-7; no firm D call. Germline V CDR1 and CDR2: LNHNV, YYDKDF (reference sequence). The ends were cut back, 1 base at V and 3 bases at J, with 4 bases in the middle. The CDR3 is 12 residues long.

CDR3: CASSPGQGTPLHF. The CDR3 bases are TGTGCCAGCAGCCCGGGACAGGGAACACCCCTCCACTTT. This chain links TRBV11-2 with TRBJ1-6; 9 nucleotides match TRBD1. Germline values: CDR1 SGHAT, CDR2 FQNNGV. The CDR3 spans 13 residues. The V gene end was trimmed by 5 bases and the J gene end by 11 bases; junction bases not matched to a gene: 4.